This T cell receptor beta chain came from a study of blood T cell repertoires in COVID-19. Germline CDR1 reads LGHDT; CDR2 reads YNNKEL (reference sequence). The CDR3 is 14 amino acids. Trimming pared 1 base from V and 3 bases from J, leaving 10 bases between. Original handling: Reference gene primer amplification in the assay estimated nucleated cell counts. Here immunoSEQ multiplex PCR was the method, and the copy in TCRdb shows in-frame clones only, minus some. That table supplies the V and J calls and clone size; D and trimming were determined from the DNA. The table shows about 140,000 clones, with less than 85% occurring only once.

V usage is TRBV3-1 (or the pseudogene TRBV3-2) and J usage is TRBJ2-7; perhaps TRBD2 as D (6 bases). Sequencing was done on a sample of PBMCs or T cells enriched from blood (not recorded which). The origin of this receptor is a young woman who had been exposed to COVID-19. Here the CDR3 DNA reads TGTGCCAGCAGCCAAGGACGGAGGGGCTACGAGCAGTACTTC. As protein: CASSQGRRGYEQYF.